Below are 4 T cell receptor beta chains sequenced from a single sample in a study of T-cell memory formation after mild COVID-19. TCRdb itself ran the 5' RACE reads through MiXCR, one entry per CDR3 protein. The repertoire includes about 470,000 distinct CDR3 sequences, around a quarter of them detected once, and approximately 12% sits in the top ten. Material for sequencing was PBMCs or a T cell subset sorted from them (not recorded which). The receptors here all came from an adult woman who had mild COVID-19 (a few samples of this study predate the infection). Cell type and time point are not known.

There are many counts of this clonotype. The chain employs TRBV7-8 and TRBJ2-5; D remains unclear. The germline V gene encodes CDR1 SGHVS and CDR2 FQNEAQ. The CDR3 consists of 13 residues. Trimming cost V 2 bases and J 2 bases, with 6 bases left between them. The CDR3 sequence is CASSLYQQETQYF. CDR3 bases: TGTGCCAGCAGCTTATACCAGCAAGAGACCCAGTACTTC.

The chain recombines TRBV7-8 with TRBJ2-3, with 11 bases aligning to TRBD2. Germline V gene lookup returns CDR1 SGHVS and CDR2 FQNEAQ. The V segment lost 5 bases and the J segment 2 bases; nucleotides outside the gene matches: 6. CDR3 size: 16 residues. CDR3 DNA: TGTGCCAGCAGCGAGGGGACTAGCGGAGTCACAGATACGCAGTATTTT. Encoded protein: CASSEGTSGVTDTQYF.

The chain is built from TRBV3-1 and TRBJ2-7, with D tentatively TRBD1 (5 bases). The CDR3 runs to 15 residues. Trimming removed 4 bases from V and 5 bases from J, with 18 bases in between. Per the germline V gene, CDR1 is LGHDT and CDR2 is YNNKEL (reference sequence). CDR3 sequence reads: CASSPKIGQGHEQYF. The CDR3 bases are TGTGCCAGCAGCCCGAAAATCGGGCAGGGCCACGAGCAGTACTTC.

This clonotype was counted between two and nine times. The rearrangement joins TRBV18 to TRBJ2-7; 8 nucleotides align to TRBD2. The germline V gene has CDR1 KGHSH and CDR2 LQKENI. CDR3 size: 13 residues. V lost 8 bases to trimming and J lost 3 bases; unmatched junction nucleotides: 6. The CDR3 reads CASRAGEDYEQYF. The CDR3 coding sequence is TGTGCCAGCCGAGCGGGAGAAGACTACGAGCAGTACTTC.